The clone carrying this T cell receptor beta chain occurred once. Its specificity is unknown. The sample is drawn from a study of CD8 T cells in ankylosing spondylitis. General study results and limits: Significant enrichment of disease-linked clones was reportedly seen in matched ankylosing spondylitis synovial fluid. A TCR beta motif of eight or nine highly homologous variants seemed to mark ankylosing spondylitis blood.

MiXCR, applied by TCRdb to the 5' RACE reads, yields one record per CDR3 protein. Of a few hundred thousand distinct CDR3 sequences in the sample, approximately 20% were seen once. The CDR3 consists of 13 residues. With 5 bases clipped from V and 8 bases from J, the junction kept 3 bases outside the gene matches. CDR1 and CDR2 (germline): SSHAT, FNYEAQ (reference sequence). The source of this sequence is a male donor with ankylosing spondylitis. The rearrangement joins TRBV7-7 to TRBJ2-1, with 10 bases lining up with TRBD2. Material for sequencing was blood, either unsorted or a sorted T cell fraction (not recorded which). DNA for the CDR3: TGTGCCAGCAGCCCTAGCGGGAGTCATGAGCAGTTCTTC. It is translated as CASSPSGSHEQFF.